This T cell receptor (beta chain) was retrieved from a study of T cell repertoires in cytomegalovirus infection. About the research overall: Indicated by public TCR beta signatures were CMV infection and matching HLA type.

TCRdb used MiXCR to reprocess the reads, holding one entry per CDR3 protein. The sample holds 740,000 or so distinct CDR3 sequences, less than 40% seen once. Study observations and caveats: HLA-C-restricted CMV clonotypes gave the most frequent clonotype in two of eight donors. People with CMV and the relevant HLA were identified by cumulative public TCR beta family frequency.

The table lists this clonotype with a few counts. Its antigen remains unknown. CDR3 size: 13 residues. Germline V gives CDR1 MNHEY, CDR2 SMNVEV (reference sequence). V lost 4 bases and J lost 7, with 8 bases in between. The sequence derives from a human donor in good health (CMV status not recorded). Some clones in this sample may be carry-over from other donors' samples. This chain connects TRBV27 to TRBJ1-6, with D possibly being TRBD1 (5 bases). Sequenced input: PBMCs. The CDR3: CASSSQGNSPLHF. Here the CDR3 DNA reads TGTGCCAGCAGTTCCCAGGGCAATTCACCCCTCCACTTT.